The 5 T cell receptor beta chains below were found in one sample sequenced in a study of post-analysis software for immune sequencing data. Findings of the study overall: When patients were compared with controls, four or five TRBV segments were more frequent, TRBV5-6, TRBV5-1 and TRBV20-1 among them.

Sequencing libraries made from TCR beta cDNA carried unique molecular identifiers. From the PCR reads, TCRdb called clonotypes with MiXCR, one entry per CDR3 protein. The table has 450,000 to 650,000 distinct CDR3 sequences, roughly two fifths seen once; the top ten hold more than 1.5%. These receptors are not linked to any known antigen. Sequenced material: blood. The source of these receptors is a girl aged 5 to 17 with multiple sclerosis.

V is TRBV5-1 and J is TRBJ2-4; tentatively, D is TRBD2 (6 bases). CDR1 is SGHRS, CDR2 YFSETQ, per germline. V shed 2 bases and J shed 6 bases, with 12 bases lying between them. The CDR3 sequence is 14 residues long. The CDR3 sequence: CASSLQEGVNIQYF. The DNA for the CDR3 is TGCGCCAGCAGCTTACAGGAGGGAGTAAACATTCAGTACTTC.

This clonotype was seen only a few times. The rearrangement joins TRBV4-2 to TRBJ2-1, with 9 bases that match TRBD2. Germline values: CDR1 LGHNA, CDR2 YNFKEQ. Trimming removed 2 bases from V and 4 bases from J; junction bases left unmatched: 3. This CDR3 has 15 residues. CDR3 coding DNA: TGTGCCAGCAGCCAAATGCTAGCGGGATACAATGAGCAGTTCTTC. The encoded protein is CASSQMLAGYNEQFF.

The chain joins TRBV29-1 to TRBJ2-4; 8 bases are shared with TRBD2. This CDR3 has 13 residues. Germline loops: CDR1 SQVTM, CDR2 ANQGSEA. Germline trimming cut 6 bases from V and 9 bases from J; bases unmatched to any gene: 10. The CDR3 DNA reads TGCAGCGTCCGGGGACTAGTGCGAGGCATTCAGTACTTC. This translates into CSVRGLVRGIQYF.

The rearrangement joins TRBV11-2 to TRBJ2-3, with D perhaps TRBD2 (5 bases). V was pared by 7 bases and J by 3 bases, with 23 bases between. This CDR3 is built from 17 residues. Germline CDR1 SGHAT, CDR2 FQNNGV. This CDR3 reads CASTRVEVITPTDTQYF. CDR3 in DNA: TGTGCCAGCACAAGGGTGGAGGTTATCACTCCTACAGATACGCAGTATTTT.

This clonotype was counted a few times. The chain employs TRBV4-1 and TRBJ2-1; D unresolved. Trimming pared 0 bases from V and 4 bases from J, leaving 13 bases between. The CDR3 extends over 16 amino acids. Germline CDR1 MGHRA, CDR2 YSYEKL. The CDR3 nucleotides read TGCGCCAGCAGCCAAGATGCTCCCTCAAAGTACAATGAGCAGTTCTTC. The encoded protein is CASSQDAPSKYNEQFF.